One T cell receptor beta chain is described in this entry. Seattle patients were enrolled during active infection and followed longitudinally. This sample was taken from a study of blood T cell repertoires in COVID-19. On the study more broadly: Sample material is recorded as cDNA or gDNA derived from T cells, B-cell-depleted T cells, or PBMCs.

As handled by the study authors: Estimated nucleated cell counts came from reference gene primer amplification. The method was immunoSEQ multiplex PCR; TCRdb's version includes in-frame clones alone and lacks a portion of them. V and J calls and clone size are given by that table; D and trimming were obtained from the DNA. The table includes nearly 110,000 clones, 76% detected once. The CDR3 is 15 residues long. V was trimmed by 3 bases and J by 2 bases, leaving 14 bases between them. CDR1 is SGHNT, CDR2 YYREEE, per germline (reference sequence). The TCR originated in an elderly man with COVID-19, enrolled during active disease. Sequencing input: peripheral blood. The chain links TRBV5-4 to TRBJ1-2, with D hard to call. The CDR3 coding sequence is TGTGCCAGCAGCTCGACAAAGCAGAGCAACTATGGCTACACCTTC. Its translation: CASSSTKQSNYGYTF. The full variable domain, with the rest looked up from reference TRBV5-4 and TRBJ1-2, is ETGVTQSPTHLIKTRGQQVTLRCSSQSGHNTVSWYQQALGQGPQFIFQYYREEENGRGNFPPRFSGLQFPNYSSELNVNALELDDSALYLCASSSTKQSNYGYTFGSGTRLTVV.